This T cell receptor beta chain is drawn from a study of blood T cell repertoires in COVID-19. Study details: Sources were T cells, B-cell-depleted T cells, or PBMCs; the material itself was cDNA or gDNA.

The CDR3 contains 14 residues. Losses at the gene ends were 1 base for V and 7 bases for J; bases not matched to a gene: 3. Looked up from germline, CDR1 is SEHNR and CDR2 is FQNEAQ (reference sequence). Methods used by the authors: Scientists estimated how many nucleated cells there were by amplifying reference gene primers. This table comes from immunoSEQ multiplex PCR, and its TCRdb copy is limited to in-frame clones, with some not included. That table is the source of V, J and clone size, and D and trimming were worked out from the DNA. The sample consists of some 300,000 clones, around 89% of them appearing once. Patients in Seattle were enrolled during active infection, then followed longitudinally.

The specimen was peripheral blood. The TCR sequence derives from a woman aged 45-65 years with COVID-19, enrolled during active disease. The J gene is TRBJ1-4, the V gene TRBV7-9; 7 nucleotides match TRBD1. CDR3 sequence: CASSLEGGSEKLFF. The DNA for the CDR3 is TGTGCCAGCAGCTTAGAAGGGGGCTCTGAAAAACTGTTTTTT.